Below, 5 T cell receptor beta chains from the same sample are listed, as sequenced in a study of cytomegalovirus exposure and HLA in healthy donors. Use of 60 Vbeta and 13 Jbeta primers characterized the PCR. Clones were read by immunoSEQ multiplex PCR, and TCRdb kept only the in-frame ones, dropping some. The sample gives 160,000 or so clones, 80% to 90% of which show up once; under 7.5% is in the top ten. Sequencing was carried out using PBMCs. All receptors derive from a man aged 45-60 years in good health and CMV-seropositive.

The V gene is TRBV7-9, the J gene TRBJ1-5; a possible D gene is TRBD1 (5 bases). V lost 1 base and J 6 bases, leaving 7 bases between the germline ends. CDR3 length equals 13 residues. CDR1 and CDR2 (germline): SEHNR, FQNEAQ (reference sequence). The CDR3 coding sequence is TGTGCCAGCAGCTTAGACGGGGGTCAGCCCCAGCATTTT. This codes for CASSLDGGQPQHF.

The count of this clone is one. The CDR3 DNA follows: TGTGCCAGCAGTTACGGGCTAGGGGGAGATGAGACCCAGTACTTC. This encodes CASSYGLGGDETQYF. The V gene is TRBV6-5, the J gene TRBJ2-5; a possible D gene is TRBD1 (6 bases). CDR1 is MNHEY and CDR2 is SVGAGI in the germline V gene. V gave up 2 bases and J gave up 5 bases, with 15 bases separating them. The CDR3 loop spans 15 amino acids.

The gene calls are TRBV7-3 and TRBJ2-2, with D unclear. The ends were cut back, 1 base at V and 7 bases at J, with 7 bases in the middle. Germline CDR1 and CDR2: SGHTA and FQGTGA. The CDR3 extends over 13 amino acids. CDR3 in DNA: TGTGCCAGCAGCTTAAGTGCGATCGGGGAGCTGTTTTTT. This gives the protein CASSLSAIGELFF. The whole variable domain, filled in from reference TRBV7-3 and TRBJ2-2, reads GAGVSQTPSNKVTEKGKYVELRCDPISGHTALYWYRQSLGQGPEFLIYFQGTGAADDSGLPNDRFFAVRPEGSVSTLKIQRTERGDSAVYLCASSLSAIGELFFGEGSRLTVL.

This clone appeared once. J is TRBJ1-1 and V is TRBV4-2, with D unresolved. Germline V gene sequence: CDR1 LGHNA, CDR2 YNFKEQ. This CDR3 is 13 amino acids long. V was shortened by 4 bases and J by 4 bases, with 10 bases between the two germline ends. CDR3: CASSPPGSTEAFF. The CDR3 nucleotides read TGTGCCAGCAGCCCCCCAGGCTCCACTGAAGCTTTCTTT.

The V gene is TRBV23-1, the J gene TRBJ2-5; D unclear. TRBV23-1 counts as an open reading frame of uncertain function. This CDR3 comprises 15 residues. V lost 0 bases, J lost 4 bases, and 12 bases lay in between. In DNA, the CDR3 is TGCGCCAGCAGTCAATCACACCGGGTTGGAGAGACCCAGTACTTC. It encodes CASSQSHRVGETQYF.